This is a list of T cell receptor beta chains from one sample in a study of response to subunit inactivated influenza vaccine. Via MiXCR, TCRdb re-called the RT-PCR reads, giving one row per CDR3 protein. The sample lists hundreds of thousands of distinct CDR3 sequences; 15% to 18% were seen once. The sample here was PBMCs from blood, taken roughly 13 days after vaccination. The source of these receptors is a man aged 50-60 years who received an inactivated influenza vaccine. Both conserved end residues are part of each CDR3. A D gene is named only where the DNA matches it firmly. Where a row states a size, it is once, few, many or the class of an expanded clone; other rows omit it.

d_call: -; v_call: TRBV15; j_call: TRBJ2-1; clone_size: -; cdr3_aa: CATSRDGGGASNEQFF; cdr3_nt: TGTGCCACCAGCAGAGATGGGGGGGGGGCCAGTAATGAGCAGTTCTTC
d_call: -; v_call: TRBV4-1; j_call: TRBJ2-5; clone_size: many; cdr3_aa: CASSRMSRETQYF; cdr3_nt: TGCGCCAGCAGCCGCATGAGCCGAGAGACCCAGTACTTC
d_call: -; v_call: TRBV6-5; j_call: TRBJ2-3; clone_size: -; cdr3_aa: CASSYSSWGRADTQYF; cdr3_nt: TGTGCCAGCAGTTACTCTTCATGGGGGCGGGCAGATACGCAGTATTTT
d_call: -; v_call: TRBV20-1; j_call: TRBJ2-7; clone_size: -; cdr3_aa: CSARDRGGGSGYEQYF; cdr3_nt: TGCAGTGCTAGAGATAGGGGCGGAGGGTCCGGATACGAGCAGTACTTC
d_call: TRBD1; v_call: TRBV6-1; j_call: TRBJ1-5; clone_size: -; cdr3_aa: CASSAQGSNQPQHF; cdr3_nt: TGTGCCAGCAGTGCACAGGGGAGCAATCAGCCCCAGCATTTT
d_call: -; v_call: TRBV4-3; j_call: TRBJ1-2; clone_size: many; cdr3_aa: CASSHRDNYGYTF; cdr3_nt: TGCGCCAGCAGCCACCGGGATAACTATGGCTACACCTTC
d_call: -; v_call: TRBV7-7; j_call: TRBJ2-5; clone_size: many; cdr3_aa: CASSFSEGKTQYF; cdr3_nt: TGTGCTAGCAGCTTCAGCGAAGGAAAGACCCAGTACTTC
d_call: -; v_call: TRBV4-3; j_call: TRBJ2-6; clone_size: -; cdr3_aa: CASSQDLGSSSGANVLTF; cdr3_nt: TGCGCCAGCAGCCAAGATCTAGGGTCTTCCTCTGGGGCCAACGTCCTGACTTTC
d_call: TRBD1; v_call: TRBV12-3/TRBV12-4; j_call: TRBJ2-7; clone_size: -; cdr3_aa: CASSSHRDRYEQYF; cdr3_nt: TGTGCCAGCAGTTCGCACCGGGACAGATACGAGCAGTACTTC
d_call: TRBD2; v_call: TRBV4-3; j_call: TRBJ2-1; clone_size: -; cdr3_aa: CASSTTSGRASEQFF; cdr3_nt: TGCGCCAGCTCCACGACTAGCGGGAGGGCCTCCGAGCAGTTCTTC
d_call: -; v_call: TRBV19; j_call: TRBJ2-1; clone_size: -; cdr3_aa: CASSRTGTEIEEQFF; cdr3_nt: TGTGCCAGTAGTAGAACCGGGACGGAAATTGAGGAGCAGTTCTTC
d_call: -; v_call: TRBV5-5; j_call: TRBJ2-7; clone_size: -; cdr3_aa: CASSLPNYEQYF; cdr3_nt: TGTGCCAGCAGCTTGCCGAACTACGAGCAGTACTTC
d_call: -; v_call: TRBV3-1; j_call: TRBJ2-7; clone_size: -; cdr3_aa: CASSRSGTALNYEQYF; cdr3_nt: TGTGCCAGCAGCCGAAGCGGGACAGCACTTAACTACGAGCAGTACTTC
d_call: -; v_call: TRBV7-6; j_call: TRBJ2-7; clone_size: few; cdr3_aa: CASQTAPAEQYF; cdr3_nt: TGTGCCAGTCAAACCGCCCCAGCCGAGCAGTACTTC
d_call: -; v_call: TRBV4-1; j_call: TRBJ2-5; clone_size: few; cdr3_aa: CASSQGWGNQETQYF; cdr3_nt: TGCGCCAGCAGCCAAGGTTGGGGGAATCAAGAGACCCAGTACTTC
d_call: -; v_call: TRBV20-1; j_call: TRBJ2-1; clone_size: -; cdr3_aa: CSALLDNPPYNEQFF; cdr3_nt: TGCAGTGCCCTACTGGACAACCCCCCCTACAATGAGCAGTTCTTC
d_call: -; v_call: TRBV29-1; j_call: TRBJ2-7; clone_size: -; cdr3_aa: CSVEDGSPYEQYF; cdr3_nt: TGCAGCGTTGAAGATGGCAGCCCCTACGAGCAGTACTTC
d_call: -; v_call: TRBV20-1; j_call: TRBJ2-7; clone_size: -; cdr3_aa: CSAPEVGYEQYF; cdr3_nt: TGCAGTGCCCCCGAAGTGGGCTACGAGCAGTACTTC
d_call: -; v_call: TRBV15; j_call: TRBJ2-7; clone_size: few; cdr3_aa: CATSTQSSLNPYEQYF; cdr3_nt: TGTGCCACCAGCACCCAGTCGTCACTTAACCCCTACGAGCAGTACTTC
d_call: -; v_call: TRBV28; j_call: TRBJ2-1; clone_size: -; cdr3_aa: CASSLGPWGVLKVNEQFF; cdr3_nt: TGTGCCAGCAGTTTAGGGCCGTGGGGGGTTCTTAAGGTGAATGAGCAGTTCTTC
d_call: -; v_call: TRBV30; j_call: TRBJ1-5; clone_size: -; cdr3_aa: CAWSVVQDGQPQHF; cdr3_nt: TGTGCCTGGAGTGTTGTACAGGACGGTCAGCCCCAGCATTTT
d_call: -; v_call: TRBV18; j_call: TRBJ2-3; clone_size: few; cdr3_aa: CASSPLPNTDTQYF; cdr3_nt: TGTGCCAGCTCCCCACTACCGAATACAGATACGCAGTATTTT
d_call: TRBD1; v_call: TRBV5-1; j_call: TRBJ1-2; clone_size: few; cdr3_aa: CASSSTPGQVRGYTF; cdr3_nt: TGCGCCAGCAGCTCTACCCCGGGACAGGTTCGTGGCTACACCTTC
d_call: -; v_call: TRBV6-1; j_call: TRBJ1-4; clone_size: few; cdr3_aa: CASTPSDSYSGKLFF; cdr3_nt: TGTGCCAGCACCCCTTCGGACTCCTACTCGGGAAAACTGTTTTTT
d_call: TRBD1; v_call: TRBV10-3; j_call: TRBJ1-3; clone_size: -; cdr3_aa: CAISESDREGRGWSSGNTIYF; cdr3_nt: TGTGCCATCAGTGAGTCCGACAGGGAAGGAAGGGGATGGAGCTCTGGAAACACCATATATTTT
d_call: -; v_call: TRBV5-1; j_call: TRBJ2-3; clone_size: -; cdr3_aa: CASSLTWGFTDTQYF; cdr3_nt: TGCGCCAGCAGCTTGACGTGGGGATTCACAGATACGCAGTATTTT
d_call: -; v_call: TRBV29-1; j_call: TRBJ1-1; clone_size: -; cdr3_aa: CSVVGMNTEAFF; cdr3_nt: TGCAGCGTTGTCGGTATGAACACTGAAGCTTTCTTT
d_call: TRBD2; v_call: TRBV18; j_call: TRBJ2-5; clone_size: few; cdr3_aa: CASSPPGLAGAGETQYF; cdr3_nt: TGTGCCAGCTCACCACCGGGACTAGCGGGAGCGGGAGAGACCCAGTACTTC
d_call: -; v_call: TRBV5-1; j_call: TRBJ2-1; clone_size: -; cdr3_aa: CASSLDGGREQFF; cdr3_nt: TGCGCCAGCAGCTTGGACGGCGGTAGAGAGCAGTTCTTC
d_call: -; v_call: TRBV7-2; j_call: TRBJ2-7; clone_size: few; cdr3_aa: CASSLTGVSSYEQYF; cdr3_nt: TGTGCCAGCAGCTTAACTGGGGTCAGCTCCTACGAGCAGTACTTC
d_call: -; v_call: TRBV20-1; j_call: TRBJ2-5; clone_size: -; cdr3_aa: CSARGGPQETQYF; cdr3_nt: TGCAGTGCTAGAGGGGGACCCCAAGAGACCCAGTACTTC
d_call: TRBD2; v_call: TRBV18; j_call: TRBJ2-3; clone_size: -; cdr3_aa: CASSPQLAGTDTQYF; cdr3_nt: TGTGCCAGCTCACCACAACTAGCGGGAACAGATACGCAGTATTTT
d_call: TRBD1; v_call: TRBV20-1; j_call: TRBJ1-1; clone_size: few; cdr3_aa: CSARGHGQGGGEAFF; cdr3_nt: TGCAGTGCTAGAGGCCATGGGCAGGGGGGTGGTGAAGCTTTCTTT
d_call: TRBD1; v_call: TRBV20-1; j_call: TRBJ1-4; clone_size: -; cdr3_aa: CSASFGQGAEKLFF; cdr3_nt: TGCAGTGCTAGCTTTGGACAGGGAGCGGAAAAACTGTTTTTT
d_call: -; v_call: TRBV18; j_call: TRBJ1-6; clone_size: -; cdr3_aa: CASSVDSDSPLHF; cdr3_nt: TGTGCCAGCTCAGTGGACAGTGATTCACCCCTCCACTTT
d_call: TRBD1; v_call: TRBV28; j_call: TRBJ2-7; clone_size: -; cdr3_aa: CASIGTVVYEQYF; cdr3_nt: TGTGCCAGCATAGGGACAGTCGTGTACGAGCAGTACTTC
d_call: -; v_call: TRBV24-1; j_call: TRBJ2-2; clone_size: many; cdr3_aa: CATDTPNTGELFF; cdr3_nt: TGTGCCACCGACACCCCGAACACCGGGGAGCTGTTTTTT
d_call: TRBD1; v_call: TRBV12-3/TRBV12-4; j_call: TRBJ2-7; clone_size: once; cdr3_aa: CASSLSHRGTYEQYF; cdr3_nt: TGTGCCAGCAGTTTAAGTCACAGGGGAACCTACGAGCAGTACTTC
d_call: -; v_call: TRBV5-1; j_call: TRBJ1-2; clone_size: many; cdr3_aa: CASRPTGANYGYTF; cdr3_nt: TGCGCCAGCAGACCGACAGGAGCTAACTATGGCTACACCTTC
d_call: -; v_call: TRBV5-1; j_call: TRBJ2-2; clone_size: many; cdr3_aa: CASSLDPSGTGELFF; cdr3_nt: TGCGCCAGCAGCTTGGATCCCTCAGGGACCGGGGAGCTGTTTTTT
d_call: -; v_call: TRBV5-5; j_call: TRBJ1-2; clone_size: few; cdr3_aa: CASSRAGSLDYGYTF; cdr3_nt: TGTGCCAGCAGCCGGGCAGGGAGCTTGGACTATGGCTACACCTTC
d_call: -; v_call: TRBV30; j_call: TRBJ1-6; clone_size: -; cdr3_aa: CAWTAGVGGSPLHF; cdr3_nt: TGTGCCTGGACAGCCGGGGTCGGCGGTTCACCCCTCCACTTT
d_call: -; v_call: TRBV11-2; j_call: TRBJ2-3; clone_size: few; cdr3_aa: CASSFGRSSTDTQYF; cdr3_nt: TGTGCCAGCAGCTTCGGACGTTCTAGCACAGATACGCAGTATTTT
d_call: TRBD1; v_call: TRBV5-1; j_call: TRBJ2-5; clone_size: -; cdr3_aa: CASSRGTGGQETQYF; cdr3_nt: TGCGCCAGCAGCAGGGGGACAGGAGGTCAAGAGACCCAGTACTTC
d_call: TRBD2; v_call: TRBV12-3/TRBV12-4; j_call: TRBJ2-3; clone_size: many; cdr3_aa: CASSVGLAGTDTQYF; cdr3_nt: TGTGCCAGCAGTGTGGGACTAGCAGGCACAGATACGCAGTATTTT
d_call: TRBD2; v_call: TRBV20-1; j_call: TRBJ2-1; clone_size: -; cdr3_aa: CSARGLASSSYNEQFF; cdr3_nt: TGCAGTGCTAGAGGACTAGCTTCAAGCTCCTACAATGAGCAGTTCTTC
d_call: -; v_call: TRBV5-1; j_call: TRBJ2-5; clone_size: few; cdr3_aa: CASSFTPGRETQYF; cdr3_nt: TGCGCCAGCAGCTTCACCCCGGGGCGAGAGACCCAGTACTTC
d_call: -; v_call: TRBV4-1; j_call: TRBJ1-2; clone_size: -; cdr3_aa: CASSPTQGGYTF; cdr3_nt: TGCGCCAGCAGCCCGACACAGGGTGGCTACACCTTC
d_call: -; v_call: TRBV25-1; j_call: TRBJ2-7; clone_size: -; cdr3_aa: CASSTPGFAYEQYF; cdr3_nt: TGTGCCAGCAGTACGCCCGGGTTCGCCTACGAGCAGTACTTC
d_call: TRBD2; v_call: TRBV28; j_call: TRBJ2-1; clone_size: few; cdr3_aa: CASRSRTSGGPHGQFF; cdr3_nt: TGTGCCAGCAGGAGCCGGACTAGCGGGGGCCCCCATGGGCAGTTCTTC
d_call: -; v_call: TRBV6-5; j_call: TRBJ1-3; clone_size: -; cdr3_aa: CASSSVVGPLTPGNTIYF; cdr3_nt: TGTGCCAGCAGTTCAGTTGTGGGTCCTCTCACCCCTGGAAACACCATATATTTT
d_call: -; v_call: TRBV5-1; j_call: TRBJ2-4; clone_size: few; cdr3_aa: CASSLGAENIQYF; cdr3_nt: TGCGCCAGCAGCTTGGGGGCAGAAAACATTCAGTACTTC
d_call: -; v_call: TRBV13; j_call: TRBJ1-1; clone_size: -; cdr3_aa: CASSSSRGNTEAFF; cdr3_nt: TGTGCCAGCAGCTCTAGCAGGGGGAACACTGAAGCTTTCTTT
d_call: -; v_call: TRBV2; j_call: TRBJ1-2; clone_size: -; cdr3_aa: CASSETGTANYGYTF; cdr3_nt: TGTGCCAGCAGTGAGACGGGAACAGCTAACTATGGCTACACCTTC
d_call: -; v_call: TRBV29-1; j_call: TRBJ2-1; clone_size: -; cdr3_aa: CSVGLRGSYNEQFF; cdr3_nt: TGCAGCGTCGGACTCAGGGGTTCCTACAATGAGCAGTTCTTC
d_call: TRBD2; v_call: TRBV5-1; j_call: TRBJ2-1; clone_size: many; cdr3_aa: CASSLGGRAQNEQFF; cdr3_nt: TGCGCCAGCAGCTTGGGTGGGAGGGCGCAAAATGAGCAGTTCTTC